The clone carrying this TCR beta chain has only a few counts. This sample is drawn from a study of naive and memory T cell subsets. V shed 5 bases, J shed 5 bases, and the junction held 7 bases outside the gene matches. The CDR3 covers 14 residues. CDR1 SGHNT and CDR2 YYREEE come from the germline V gene (reference sequence). As for treatment: skin biopsy from PPD injection site in Mantoux-positive individual. TCR cDNA received a 3' ligated oligonucleotide that carried a UMI. The SP2 primer and nested alpha and beta constant region primers amplified ligated cDNA in four rounds. TCRdb reanalysed the UMI-ligation and nested PCR reads using MiXCR and keeps one entry per CDR3 protein. The sample records over 13,000 distinct CDR3 sequences, under 6.5% being singletons.

This sequence was found in an adult in good health. Sequences were derived from skin, sampled from a tuberculin skin test site. The rearrangement joins TRBV5-4 to TRBJ1-2, with 9 bases fitting TRBD1. In DNA, the CDR3 is TGTGCCAGCAGTCCACAGGGGGCTGGGTATGGCTACACCTTC. This translates into CASSPQGAGYGYTF.